The 4 T cell receptor beta chains reported below all come from one sample, sequenced in a study of OX40 agonist ivuxolimab in advanced cancers. The data were produced by immunoSEQ multiplex PCR, yet TCRdb's version contains in-frame clones alone and is incomplete. The table includes tens of thousands of clones, over 85% detected once. The sample here was CD4+ or CD8+ T cells sorted from blood, taken in a trial of the OX40 agonist ivuxolimab. The receptors derive from an adult with an advanced solid tumor such as melanoma, head and neck, liver or kidney cancer.

The chain employs TRBV4-1 and TRBJ2-1; D may be TRBD2 (5 bases). With 8 bases removed from V and 4 bases from J, the gap between germline ends came to 6 bases. Looked up from germline, CDR1 is MGHRA and CDR2 is YSYEKL. The CDR3 consists of 11 residues. The CDR3 DNA reads as TGCGCCAGCGCGGGTTACAATGAGCAGTTCTTC. Its protein is CASAGYNEQFF.

The chain links TRBV10-2 to TRBJ1-4; D may be TRBD1 (5 bases). The CDR3 is 15 residues long. Germline CDR1 is WSHSY and CDR2 is SAAADI. V dropped 4 bases and J dropped 4 bases, with 13 bases sitting between them. The CDR3, as DNA: TGCGCCAGCAGTGGGTCGGGGCAGAATAATGAAAAACTGTTTTTT. Protein product: CASSGSGQNNEKLFF.

This chain's CDR3 is CASSPGQGRNEKLFF. The CDR3 bases are TGTGCCAGCTCACCGGGACAGGGAAGGAATGAAAAACTGTTTTTT. J is TRBJ1-4 and V is TRBV18, with TRBD1 identical over 9 bases. There are 15 residues in the CDR3. The V gene end was trimmed by 3 bases and the J gene end by 5 bases; junction bases not matched to a gene: 4. CDR1 and CDR2 (germline): KGHSH, LQKENI. Complete variable domain (other parts from reference TRBV18 and TRBJ1-4): NAGVMQNPRHLVRRRGQEARLRCSPMKGHSHVYWYRQLPEEGLKFMVYLQKENIIDESGMPKERFSAEFPKEGPSILRIQQVVRGDSAAYFCASSPGQGRNEKLFFGSGTQLSVL.

This rearrangement joins TRBV5-6 to TRBJ2-3; D is perhaps TRBD1 (5 bases). The V and J ends lost 2 bases and 4 bases respectively, with 17 bases between them. CDR3 length equals 16 residues. The germline V gene encodes CDR1 SGHDT and CDR2 YYEEEE. The CDR3, as DNA: TGTGCCAGCAGCTTACTGGCAGGGTTTGTCGCAGATACGCAGTATTTT. Translated: CASSLLAGFVADTQYF.